The 5 T cell receptor beta chains presented below share a single source sample, sequenced in a study of T-cell memory formation after mild COVID-19. Each CDR3 protein gets one entry after TCRdb re-called the 5' RACE reads with MiXCR. The sample consists of approximately 480,000 distinct CDR3 sequences, 15% to 20% of them appearing once. Input material: PBMCs or a T cell subset sorted from them (not recorded which). These receptors originate from an adult woman who had mild COVID-19 (a few samples of this study predate the infection). Cell type and time point are not known.

In this sample, this clonotype turned up many times. The chain combines TRBV7-2 with TRBJ2-3, with D unclear. Germline V gene data show CDR1 as SGHTA and CDR2 as FQGNSA. The CDR3 has 13 residues. Deletions cut 0 bases from V and 2 bases from J, with 3 bases between. The CDR3 DNA reads as TGTGCCAGCAGCTTAGCACACACAGATACGCAGTATTTT. This encodes CASSLAHTDTQYF.

The V call is TRBV12-3 or TRBV12-4, the J call TRBJ1-1; maybe TRBD1 (5 bases). This CDR3 has 14 amino acids. Trimming left V 1 base short and J 11 bases short, with 17 bases between. CDR3 sequence reads: CASSLGGRLGDAFF. CDR3 nucleotide sequence: TGTGCCAGCAGTTTAGGAGGACGACTGGGGGATGCTTTCTTT.

The J gene is TRBJ1-1, the V gene TRBV18, with TRBD1 as a possible D gene (5 bases). This CDR3 region has 14 residues. The V and J ends lost 3 bases and 1 base respectively, with 9 bases between them. The germline V gene has CDR1 KGHSH and CDR2 LQKENI. CDR3 loop: CASSPSQGNTEAFF. The CDR3 bases are TGTGCCAGCTCACCGTCCCAGGGGAACACTGAAGCTTTCTTT.

The table lists this clonotype with a count of one. This rearrangement joins TRBV12-3 or TRBV12-4 to TRBJ1-2; D gene uncertain. CDR3 size: 13 residues. V lost 3 bases and J lost 0, with 5 bases in between. The CDR3 bases are TGTGCCAGCAGTTTCTCCCCTAACTATGGCTACACCTTC. It yields the protein CASSFSPNYGYTF.

This clonotype was recorded only once. V gene TRBV28 combines with J gene TRBJ1-2; 8 bases align to TRBD1. V shed 7 bases, J shed 4 bases, and the junction held 8 bases outside the gene matches. This CDR3 has 14 residues. The germline CDR1 and CDR2 sequences are MDHEN and SYDVKM. DNA for the CDR3: TGTGCCAGCACCTGGCCGGGACAGGCCTATGGCTACACCTTC. Protein sequence: CASTWPGQAYGYTF.